Listed below are T cell receptor beta chains from one sample, sequenced in a study of T cell responses to AZD1222 COVID-19 vaccine. Some clones are missing from TCRdb's copy, which holds only in-frame ones; the method was immunoSEQ multiplex PCR. This sample has 130,000 to 150,000 clones, with 90% to 95% found just once. This sample comprised peripheral blood, obtained on day 0 of AZD1222 vaccination. All receptors come from an adult in good health. The CDR3 runs from the conserved cysteine through the conserved F or W. Each record gives: J gene, D gene, V gene, clone size, CDR3 protein, CDR3 DNA. The D gene is left open where the match is weak. Expanded clones are given a class, and other clones once, few, many or no size at all.

TRBJ1-1	.	TRBV7-3	.	CASSLLISALNTEAFF	TGTGCCAGCAGCCTCTTAATAAGCGCGCTGAACACTGAAGCTTTCTTT
TRBJ2-3	.	TRBV19	.	CASSIVRTDTQYF	TGTGCCAGTAGTATAGTTCGGACAGATACGCAGTATTTT
TRBJ1-2	.	TRBV15	.	CATSRRKDDGYTF	TGTGCCACCAGCAGACGGAAGGACGATGGCTACACCTTC
TRBJ1-1	.	TRBV5-6	once	CASSWGGAMNTEAFF	TGTGCCAGCAGCTGGGGGGGCGCTATGAACACTGAAGCTTTCTTT
TRBJ1-2	TRBD1	TRBV2	.	CASSETPGTGGLGYGYTF	TGTGCCAGCAGTGAAACTCCCGGGACAGGGGGCCTGGGCTATGGCTACACCTTC
TRBJ2-1	TRBD2	TRBV5-1	once	CASSSGTSGDEQFF	TGCGCCAGCAGCTCCGGGACTAGTGGAGATGAGCAGTTCTTC
TRBJ1-1	.	TRBV6-1	.	CASSERRQGVTEAFF	TGTGCCAGCAGTGAACGTCGGCAGGGAGTGACTGAAGCTTTCTTT
TRBJ1-2	.	TRBV7-9	once	CASSLAGQNYGYTF	TGTGCCAGCAGCTTAGCAGGGCAAAACTATGGCTACACCTTC
TRBJ1-1	TRBD1	TRBV27	.	CASSLSGTGVTEAFF	TGTGCCAGCAGTTTATCCGGGACAGGGGTCACTGAAGCTTTCTTT
TRBJ1-1	TRBD1	TRBV2	.	CASRWDRENTEAFF	TGTGCCAGCAGGTGGGACAGGGAGAACACTGAAGCTTTCTTT
TRBJ2-1	TRBD2	TRBV9	.	CASSPTGGRGYNEQFF	TGTGCCAGCAGCCCGACGGGGGGGCGGGGGTACAATGAGCAGTTCTTC
TRBJ1-1	.	TRBV2	.	CASSERENTEAFF	TGTGCCAGCAGTGAGCGAGAGAACACTGAAGCTTTCTTT
TRBJ1-2	.	TRBV5-1	.	CASSEEGSYGYTF	TGCGCCAGCAGCGAAGAGGGGAGCTATGGCTACACCTTC
TRBJ2-2	TRBD1	TRBV6-1	.	CASSEEGADTGELFF	TGTGCCAGCAGTGAAGAGGGGGCGGACACCGGGGAGCTGTTTTTT
TRBJ1-1	TRBD1	TRBV6-5	.	CASRPYRGMNTEAFF	TGTGCCAGCAGACCTTACAGGGGGATGAACACTGAAGCTTTCTTT
TRBJ2-1	.	TRBV6-6	.	CASSYESNEQFF	TGTGCCAGCAGTTACGAATCCAATGAGCAGTTCTTC
TRBJ1-5	.	TRBV21-1	.	CASIPWGVNQPQHF	TGTGCCAGCATCCCTTGGGGGGTTAATCAGCCCCAGCATTTT
TRBJ1-1	.	TRBV11-2	.	CASSLDSGGGGTEAFF	TGTGCCAGCAGCTTAGATTCCGGAGGGGGTGGGACTGAAGCTTTCTTT
TRBJ2-7	.	TRBV19	.	CASSIKGWVSYEQYF	TGTGCCAGTAGTATCAAAGGATGGGTTTCCTACGAGCAGTACTTC
TRBJ2-1	TRBD2	TRBV3-1/TRBV3-2	.	CASRRTSGGAGEQFF	TGTGCCAGCAGACGCACTAGCGGGGGGGCTGGTGAGCAGTTCTTC
TRBJ2-7	.	TRBV18	once	CASSPPLGYSGSSSEQYF	TGTGCCAGCTCACCACCGTTGGGGTACAGCGGGTCCTCGAGCGAGCAGTACTTC
TRBJ2-1	TRBD2	TRBV6-1	.	CASSEMGLAGAEKFF	TGTGCCAGCAGTGAAATGGGACTAGCGGGAGCCGAGAAGTTCTTC
TRBJ2-2	.	TRBV15	.	CATSRRPGTPKRGELFF	TGTGCCACCAGCCGTCGCCCCGGGACCCCCAAACGCGGGGAGCTGTTTTTT
TRBJ2-1	.	TRBV7-2	.	CASSLGGEQFF	TGTGCCAGCAGCTTAGGGGGCGAGCAGTTCTTC
TRBJ1-2	.	TRBV3-1/TRBV3-2	once	CASSQGNYGYTF	TGTGCCAGCAGCCAAGGGAACTATGGCTACACCTTC
TRBJ2-7	.	TRBV4-2	.	CASSHGRSYEQYF	TGTGCCAGCAGCCACGGGAGATCCTACGAGCAGTACTTC